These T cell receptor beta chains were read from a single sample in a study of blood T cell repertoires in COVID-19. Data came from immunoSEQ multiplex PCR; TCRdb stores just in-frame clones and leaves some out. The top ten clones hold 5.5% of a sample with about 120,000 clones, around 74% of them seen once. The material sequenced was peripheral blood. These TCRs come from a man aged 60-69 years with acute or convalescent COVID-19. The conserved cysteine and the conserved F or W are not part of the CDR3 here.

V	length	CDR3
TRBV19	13	ASSTVAGNTGELF
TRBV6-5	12	ASRGSRGDTEAF
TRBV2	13	ASRGSRGTGTEAF
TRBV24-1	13	ATSDPGTGVETQY
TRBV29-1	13	SVAEGRGSNYGYT
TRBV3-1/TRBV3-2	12	ASSQDFYSGELF
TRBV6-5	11	ASSKQATDTQY
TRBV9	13	ASRTGSSYNSPLH
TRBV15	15	ATSRILRDRGDYGYT
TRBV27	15	ASRRYPTGSSGNTIY
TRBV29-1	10	SARSSGNTIY